Each of the 23 T cell receptor beta chains below was sequenced from the same sample in a study of blood T cells in healthy people across ages. A second PCR, run for roughly 6 to 11 cycles, used a sample-barcoded 5' primer plus a J-beta primer mix. Each CDR3 protein gets one entry after TCRdb re-called the 5' RACE reads with MiXCR. The table records 450,000 to 650,000 distinct CDR3 sequences, less than 25% of them present only once. These sequences were also reported in another study, on T cells of mothers and their children.

The sample consisted of blood. The receptor source for this set is a boy aged 5-17 years in good health.

The chain joins TRBV11-2 to TRBJ2-2, with D uncertain. The CDR3 has 14 residues. V was clipped by 5 bases and J by 1 base, with 8 bases between them. Germline V gene sequence: CDR1 SGHAT, CDR2 FQNNGV. In DNA form, the CDR3 reads TGTGCCAGCAGCCTACATATGAACACCGGGGAGCTGTTTTTT. It encodes CASSLHMNTGELFF. Together with reference TRBV11-2 and TRBJ2-2, the CDR3 gives the full variable domain: EAGVAQSPRYKIIEKRQSVAFWCNPISGHATLYWYQQILGQGPKLLIQFQNNGVVDDSQLPKDRFSAERLKGVDSTLKIQPAKLEDSAVYLCASSLHMNTGELFFGEGSRLTVL.

The chain joins TRBV11-2 to TRBJ2-4, with TRBD2 as a possible D gene (6 bases). V was trimmed by 4 bases and J by 7 bases, leaving 17 bases between them. The CDR3 loop spans 15 amino acids. Germline lookup yields CDR1 SGHAT and CDR2 FQNNGV. CDR3 bases: TGTGCCAGCAGCTCGCGGGACTTCACCGGGAACATTCAGTACTTC. Amino acids: CASSSRDFTGNIQYF.

This clonotype has more than one count but fewer than ten. The chain has TRBV5-1 and TRBJ1-3; D not certain. CDR1 and CDR2 (germline): SGHRS, YFSETQ. Trimming removed 3 bases from V and 0 bases from J, with 7 bases in between. This CDR3 is built from 14 residues. The CDR3 is CASSSDNSGNTIYF. The CDR3 DNA sequence: TGCGCCAGCAGCTCAGACAACTCTGGAAACACCATATATTTT.

This clonotype was seen only a few times. V and J are TRBV29-1 and TRBJ2-7; 12 nucleotides match TRBD2. CDR3 size: 15 residues. CDR1 SQVTM and CDR2 ANQGSEA come from the germline V gene. Trimming cost V 5 bases and J 0 bases; bases outside gene matches: 5. The CDR3 nucleotides read TGCAGCGTTCGACTAGCGGGAGCCCACTCCTACGAGCAGTACTTC. This encodes CSVRLAGAHSYEQYF.

The chain has TRBV7-8 and TRBJ2-2; possibly TRBD1 or TRBD2 for D (5 bases each). The ends were cut back, 5 bases at V and 2 bases at J, with 21 bases in the middle. The CDR3 covers 18 residues. Germline-derived CDR1 and CDR2 are SGHVS and FQNEAQ. This chain's CDR3 is CASSHMSRWDANTGELFF. CDR3 sequence (DNA): TGTGCCAGCAGCCATATGTCTAGATGGGACGCTAACACCGGGGAGCTGTTTTTT.

This clonotype was seen a handful of times. The chain has TRBV3-1 and TRBJ2-3; TRBD2 matches 15 bases. This CDR3 spans 18 amino acids. The germline V gene encodes CDR1 LGHDT and CDR2 YNNKEL (reference sequence). Unmatched junction bases numbered 2, after V lost 1 base and J lost 0 bases. CDR3 sequence (DNA): TGTGCCAGCAGCCAAGGGACTAGCGGGGGGGTAAGCACAGATACGCAGTATTTT. Protein: CASSQGTSGGVSTDTQYF.

This chain connects TRBV15 to TRBJ2-5, with D unclear. The CDR3 spans 13 residues. Between the trimmed V and J ends, which lost 1 base and 5 bases, there was a span of 8 bases. Germline V gives CDR1 LNHNV, CDR2 YYDKDF (reference sequence). The CDR3 DNA reads as TGTGCCACCAGCAGAGCTGAAGGGGAGACCCAGTACTTC. Amino acids: CATSRAEGETQYF.

There are a few counts of this clonotype. CDR3 loop: CSVEDPETGPTDTQYF. Written as DNA, the CDR3 is TGCAGCGTTGAAGATCCAGAAACAGGACCCACAGATACGCAGTATTTT. V usage is TRBV29-1 and J usage is TRBJ2-3, with D possibly matching TRBD1 (5 bases). The CDR3 runs 16 residues. Trimming stripped 0 bases from V and 2 bases from J, with 15 bases between. The germline CDR1 and CDR2 sequences are SQVTM and ANQGSEA.

The chain uses TRBV4-1 and TRBJ2-5, with 11 bases matching TRBD1. The length of the CDR3 is 15 residues. After removal of 6 bases from V and 5 bases from J, the junction contained 8 bases not matched to a gene. Germline V gene lookup returns CDR1 MGHRA and CDR2 YSYEKL. This CDR3 reads CASRPTGQGGETQYF. CDR3 DNA: TGCGCCAGCAGACCCACGGGACAGGGGGGGGAGACCCAGTACTTC.

The rearrangement uses TRBV12-3 or TRBV12-4 and TRBJ2-1; D not certain. This CDR3 is 17 amino acids long. The germline V and J ends were trimmed by 4 bases and 0 bases, with 16 bases remaining between them. In DNA form, the CDR3 reads TGTGCCAGCAGTTCCCTGGCCCTCTCGAGCTCCTACAATGAGCAGTTCTTC. Protein: CASSSLALSSSYNEQFF.

For the CDR3, the DNA is TGTGCCACCAGTGATTCGCCGCGACCCTACGAGCAGTACTTC. Protein sequence: CATSDSPRPYEQYF. The chain employs TRBV24-1 and TRBJ2-5; D unclear. The end of the DNA aligns better with TRBJ2-7, so the J call may be wrong. This CDR3 region has 14 residues. The germline V gene encodes CDR1 KGHDR and CDR2 SFDVKD.

The rearrangement links TRBV11-2 to TRBJ2-3; D uncertain. V was clipped by 8 bases and J by 0 bases, with 15 bases between them. The CDR3 runs to 15 residues. CDR1 SGHAT and CDR2 FQNNGV come from the germline V gene. CDR3 amino acids: CASGPALTSTDTQYF. In DNA form, the CDR3 reads TGTGCCAGCGGCCCGGCTCTCACAAGCACAGATACGCAGTATTTT.

This clonotype was observed a handful of times. The rearrangement uses TRBV11-2 and TRBJ2-2; D ambiguous. Germline V gives CDR1 SGHAT, CDR2 FQNNGV. The V and J ends lost 6 bases and 2 bases respectively, with 4 bases between them. This CDR3 contains 12 residues. In DNA form, the CDR3 reads TGTGCCAGCAGGGGTAACACCGGGGAGCTGTTTTTT. It specifies CASRGNTGELFF.

The chain employs TRBV20-1 and TRBJ2-4; no reliable D call. The V gene's germline CDR1 is DFQATT and CDR2 SNEGSKA (reference sequence). With 0 bases removed from V and 5 bases from J, the gap between germline ends came to 11 bases. The CDR3 has 14 residues. CDR3 sequence: CSARDVQIQNIQYF. Here the CDR3 DNA reads TGCAGTGCTAGAGATGTTCAAATACAAAACATTCAGTACTTC.

V gene TRBV7-6 combines with J gene TRBJ2-7; 7 bases match TRBD1. The CDR3 runs 14 residues. Unmatched junction bases numbered 6, after V lost 4 bases and J lost 3 bases. Germline values: CDR1 SGHVS, CDR2 FNYEAQ. The CDR3 region is CASSSGDSLYEQYF. CDR3 nucleotide sequence: TGTGCCAGCAGCTCCGGGGACAGTCTCTACGAGCAGTACTTC.

V usage is TRBV20-1 and J usage is TRBJ2-7; D might be TRBD1 (7 bases). Trimming took off 3 bases at V and 6 bases at J, with 9 bases between the two ends. The CDR3 spans 11 residues. Germline V gene sequence: CDR1 DFQATT, CDR2 SNEGSKA (reference sequence). The chain's CDR3 is CSAREGAEQYF. The CDR3 bases are TGCAGTGCTAGGGAGGGGGCCGAGCAGTACTTC.

Concerning this clonotype itself: An end of the junction does not agree with germline; a read error may underlie this. The chain has TRBV12-3 or TRBV12-4 and TRBJ2-3, with a possible D match to TRBD2 (6 bases). The CDR3 runs 15 residues. This CDR3 is CASSTRGVARDTQYF. CDR3 coding DNA: TGTGCCAGCAGCACACGCGGGGTGGCGAGAGATACGCAATATTTT.

The chain recombines TRBV15 with TRBJ2-1; possibly TRBD1 for D (6 bases). The better agreement between TRBJ2-5 and the DNA end casts doubt on the J call. CDR3 length: 17 amino acids. Germline values: CDR1 LNHNV, CDR2 YYDKDF (reference sequence). CDR3 DNA: TGTGCCACCAGCAGAGGAGAAAGGGTGACAGGTCGGGAGACCCAGTACTTC. It yields the protein CATSRGERVTGRETQYF.

Turning to this clonotype: The CDR3 ends on some other residue instead of the conserved phenylalanine or tryptophan, so this is likely a read error. This chain joins TRBV2 and TRBJ2-1; D is uncertain. This CDR3 has 15 amino acids. Trimming pared 1 base from V and 4 bases from J, leaving 11 bases between. The germline gives CDR1 SNHLY, CDR2 FYNNEI. CDR3 loop: CASSEGPSSYNEQFL. For the CDR3, the DNA is TGTGCCAGCAGTGAAGGGCCATCTTCTTACAATGAGCAGTTCTTA.

The sample holds a few counts of this clonotype. The V gene is TRBV4-3, the J gene TRBJ1-6; no firm D call. The CDR3 consists of 15 residues. CDR1 and CDR2 from the germline V gene are LGHNA and YSLEER. The ends were cut back, 0 bases at V and 7 bases at J, with 10 bases in the middle. The CDR3 region is CASSQDAGMNSPLHF. DNA for the CDR3: TGCGCCAGCAGCCAAGATGCGGGTATGAATTCACCCCTCCACTTT.

Details on this clonotype: The junction and the germline gene differ at one end; a read error may be behind it. The rearrangement links TRBV12-3 or TRBV12-4 to TRBJ2-4; either TRBD1 or TRBD2 may supply D (5 bases each). CDR3 size: 14 residues. Written as DNA, the CDR3 is TGTACCAGCAGTTTAGTGGGGGTTGGCGACATTCAGTACTTC. It encodes CTSSLVGVGDIQYF.

This clonotype occurred a few times. This chain connects TRBV5-1 to TRBJ2-1; D is unresolved. The CDR3 spans 15 residues. Trimming cost V 4 bases and J 4 bases, with 15 bases left between them. CDR1 and CDR2 from the germline V gene are SGHRS and YFSETQ. In nucleotides, the CDR3 is TGCGCCAGCAGCCCCATGGTAGGTGGGTACAATGAGCAGTTCTTC. Translation gives CASSPMVGGYNEQFF.

A note on this clonotype: One end of the junction is discordant with germline, which a read error may explain. The V call is TRBV7-7, the J call TRBJ2-1; a weak D match, TRBD2 (7 bases). Germline V lookup: CDR1 SSHAT, CDR2 FNYEAQ (reference sequence). This CDR3 spans 14 amino acids. The chain's CDR3 is CASSSGAGAGEQFF. The CDR3 DNA reads TGTGCTAGCAGCTCGGGTGCGGGGGCCGGCGAGCAGTTCTTC. Based on the CDR3 plus reference TRBV7-7 and TRBJ2-1, the full variable domain is GAGVSQSPRYKVTKRGQDVTLRCDPISSHATLYWYQQALGQGPEFLTYFNYEAQPDKSGLPSDRFSAERPEGSISTLTIQRTEQRDSAMYRCASSSGAGAGEQFFGPGTRLTVL.